The 30 T cell receptor beta chains in this list originate from one sample, sequenced in a study of CD8+ T cells in alopecia areata. RNA extraction was followed by reverse transcription into cDNA, which acted as the sequencing template. Sequencing used immunoSEQ multiplex PCR; TCRdb keeps in-frame clones, though not all of them. The sample has about 74,000 clones; around 30% are singletons. Stated treatment: oral pan-JAK inhibitor, 5-10 mg twice daily. Sequenced material: CD8+ T cells sorted from blood, taken at week 4, from a patient treated with tofacitinib. Every receptor here comes from a human donor with alopecia areata.

There are a few counts of this clone. The chain carries TRBV9 and TRBJ2-7; a weak D match, TRBD1 (5 bases). The germline V gene has CDR1 SGDLS and CDR2 YYNGEE. The CDR3 is made up of 13 amino acids. Deletions cut 3 bases from V and 10 bases from J, with 17 bases between. The CDR3 nucleotides are TGTGCCAGCAGCGGCCCCCGTGGAAGGGGACAGTACTTC. This codes for CASSGPRGRGQYF.

V gene TRBV15 combines with J gene TRBJ2-1; perhaps TRBD2 as D (5 bases). This CDR3 spans 17 amino acids. The V and J ends lost 0 bases and 7 bases respectively, with 19 bases between them. Germline V gene data show CDR1 as LNHNV and CDR2 as YYDKDF (reference sequence). DNA for the CDR3: TGTGCCACCAGCAGAGATCCGGAGGAGCCCTCGGGGAATGAGCAGTTCTTC. It is translated as CATSRDPEEPSGNEQFF.

This clone showed up just a few times. The chain is built from TRBV29-1 and TRBJ2-5; D may be TRBD2 (5 bases). Germline V gene data show CDR1 as SQVTM and CDR2 as ANQGSEA. Trimming left V 6 bases short and J 3 bases short, with 23 bases between. The CDR3 has 16 residues. The CDR3 nucleotides are TGCAGCGTCGACGGGATCAGTGATTATACTGAAGAGACCCAGTACTTC. It specifies CSVDGISDYTEETQYF.

This clone was recorded a few times. V and J are TRBV7-9 and TRBJ2-2, with D uncertain. Germline V CDR1 and CDR2: SEHNR, FQNEAQ (reference sequence). The length of the CDR3 is 12 residues. The ends were cut back, 2 bases at V and 6 bases at J, with 4 bases in the middle. The CDR3 sequence is CASSLTPGELFF. CDR3 DNA: TGTGCCAGCAGCTTAACACCCGGGGAGCTGTTTTTT.

This clone was counted between two and nine times. The chain joins TRBV29-1 to TRBJ2-5; D is possibly TRBD2 (6 bases). Trimming took 0 bases from V and 2 from J, leaving 10 bases between them. Germline V CDR1 and CDR2: SQVTM, ANQGSEA. The CDR3 spans 14 residues. As DNA, the CDR3 is TGCAGCGTTGAAGATTTGGGGACTCAAGAGACCCAGTACTTC. It is translated as CSVEDLGTQETQYF.

This clone has just a few counts. The rearrangement uses TRBV28 and TRBJ2-3; 11 bases line up with TRBD2. Germline loops: CDR1 MDHEN, CDR2 SYDVKM. J was trimmed by 1 base and V by 4 bases; bases with no gene match: 13. CDR3 length: 19 amino acids. In DNA, the CDR3 is TGTGCCAGCAGTTCTCGTATAGCGGGAGGGCCCTCCGGCACAGATACGCAGTATTTT. This encodes CASSSRIAGGPSGTDTQYF.

This chain connects TRBV19 to TRBJ2-1; D is perhaps TRBD1 (5 bases). The V end was cut by 3 bases, the J end by 4 bases, with 10 bases between. This CDR3 is built from 14 residues. The germline CDR1 and CDR2 sequences are LNHDA and SQIVND (reference sequence). The CDR3: CASSIWGRYNEQFF. CDR3 nucleotides: TGTGCCAGTAGTATCTGGGGCAGGTACAATGAGCAGTTCTTC.

The rearrangement joins TRBV5-1 to TRBJ2-5, with 9 bases that match TRBD1. J gave up 4 bases and V 2 bases, and 12 bases lay outside the gene matches. Germline CDR1 SGHRS, CDR2 YFSETQ. This CDR3 has 17 residues. DNA of the CDR3: TGCGCCAGCAGCTTTTCCGGGACAGGGACGCGTGGAGAGACCCAGTACTTC. Translated, it gives CASSFSGTGTRGETQYF.

The genes are TRBV10-3 and TRBJ1-5; a possible D gene is TRBD1 (5 bases). The V end lost 5 bases, the J end lost 4 bases, and 6 bases lay between the germline ends. Germline-derived CDR1 and CDR2 are ENHRY and SYGVKD. CDR3 length: 12 residues. Here the CDR3 reads CAISRGNQPQHF. DNA for the CDR3: TGTGCCATCAGTCGGGGGAATCAGCCCCAGCATTTT.

This clone was found a few times. The gene calls are TRBV18 and TRBJ1-4; 9 bases align to TRBD1. The CDR3 contains 14 residues. The V and J ends lost 6 bases and 13 bases, in that order; junction bases with no gene match: 12. Germline-derived CDR1 and CDR2 are KGHSH and LQKENI. The CDR3 protein is CASSLPGTGNRLFF. As DNA, the CDR3 is TGTGCCAGCTCGCTTCCCGGGACAGGGAATCGACTGTTTTTT.

This clone was seen a handful of times. The CDR3 coding sequence is TGCGCCAGCGCAAGCACCAATGAGCAGTTCTTC. The encoded protein is CASASTNEQFF. The rearrangement links TRBV10-2 to TRBJ2-1; D unclear. The germline V gene encodes CDR1 WSHSY and CDR2 SAAADI. Trimming stripped 8 bases from V and 6 bases from J, with 8 bases between. This CDR3 has 11 residues.

This clone was counted only a few times. The chain couples TRBV7-9 to TRBJ2-1; D is ambiguous. The V end lost 7 bases, the J end lost 8 bases, and 9 bases lay between the germline ends. This CDR3 region has 11 residues. Germline values: CDR1 SEHNR, CDR2 FQNEAQ (reference sequence). The CDR3 bases are TGTGCCAGCACCCCCTCCTATGAGCAGTTCTTC. Its protein is CASTPSYEQFF. Complete variable domain (other parts from reference TRBV7-9 and TRBJ2-1): DTGVSQNPRHKITKRGQNVTFRCDPISEHNRLYWYRQTLGQGPEFLTYFQNEAQLEKSRLLSDRFSAERPKGSFSTLEIQRTEQGDSAMYLCASTPSYEQFFGPGTRLTVL.

This clone occurred a few times. J is TRBJ2-7 and V is TRBV29-1, with D perhaps matching TRBD1 or TRBD2 (5 bases each). The CDR3 has 14 residues. V was pared by 6 bases and J by 0 bases, with 15 bases between. Germline lookup yields CDR1 SQVTM and CDR2 ANQGSEA. The CDR3 loop is CSVGTLQGSYEQYF. The DNA for the CDR3 is TGCAGCGTGGGGACCCTTCAGGGCTCCTACGAGCAGTACTTC.

This clone has only a few counts. The chain combines TRBV7-9 with TRBJ1-5, with D uncertain. The CDR3 loop spans 12 amino acids. The V gene's germline CDR1 is SEHNR and CDR2 FQNEAQ (reference sequence). Between the trimmed V and J ends, which lost 1 base and 9 bases, there was a span of 7 bases. In DNA, the CDR3 is TGTGCCAGCAGCTTAGTTGGAGGGCCCCAGCATTTT. Translation: CASSLVGGPQHF.

This clone came up many times. CDR3 DNA sequence: TGTGCCAGCAGTGAAGGCGGATATTTCTTATACGAGCAGTACTTC. This codes for CASSEGGYFLYEQYF. The genes are TRBV6-1 and TRBJ2-7; D is ambiguous. V was trimmed by 1 base and J by 4 bases, leaving 14 bases between them. The CDR3 totals 15 residues. Germline-derived CDR1 and CDR2 are MNHNS and SASEGT.

This clone was seen only a few times. This CDR3 is CSVSQTETSGNTIYF. The CDR3 region has the DNA TGCAGCGTAAGCCAGACGGAGACCTCTGGAAACACCATATATTTT. The chain links TRBV29-1 to TRBJ1-3; D gene ambiguous. From germline, CDR1 is SQVTM and CDR2 ANQGSEA. The CDR3 is made up of 15 amino acids. Trimming cost V 6 bases and J 0 bases, with 15 bases left between them. Variable domain in full (rest from reference TRBV29-1 and TRBJ1-3): SAVISQKPSRDICQRGTSLTIQCQVDSQVTMMFWYRQQPGQSLTLIATANQGSEATYESGFVIDKFPISRPNLTFSTLTVSNMSPEDSSIYLCSVSQTETSGNTIYFGEGSWLTVV.

The rearrangement joins TRBV29-1 to TRBJ1-2; D not certain. The CDR3 totals 11 residues. The ends were cut back, 4 bases at V and 8 bases at J, with 11 bases in the middle. CDR1 is SQVTM, CDR2 ANQGSEA, per germline. The CDR3 DNA reads as TGCAGCGTTGTATTAAGGGCCGGCTACACCTTC. Encoded protein: CSVVLRAGYTF.

This clone was seen a handful of times. J is TRBJ2-1 and V is TRBV19; no clear D. The CDR3 length is 12 residues. The V and J ends lost 5 bases and 4 bases respectively, with 6 bases between them. The germline CDR1 and CDR2 sequences are LNHDA and SQIVND (reference sequence). The CDR3 protein is CASSASYNEQFF. DNA of the CDR3: TGTGCCAGTAGTGCCAGTTACAATGAGCAGTTCTTC.

This clone was recorded a few times. The gene calls are TRBV29-1 and TRBJ2-2; no clear D gene. Germline V CDR1 and CDR2: SQVTM, ANQGSEA. V was pared by 7 bases and J by 1 base, with 7 bases between. The CDR3 has 12 amino acids. CDR3 residues: CSAPRNTGELFF. In DNA, the CDR3 is TGCAGCGCCCCTAGGAACACCGGGGAGCTGTTTTTT.

Worth noting for this clone: Possible read error: a much larger clone is one base away. The chain employs TRBV27 and TRBJ1-5; D is unresolved. The CDR3 extends over 12 amino acids. V was clipped by 6 bases and J by 4 bases, with 7 bases between them. CDR1 is MNHEY, CDR2 SMNVEV, per germline (reference sequence). In DNA form, the CDR3 reads TGTGCCAGCAGGGCAGGAAATCAGCCCCAGCATTTT. Its protein is CASRAGNQPQHF.

The chain employs TRBV7-2 and TRBJ2-6; 8 positions agree with TRBD1. The germline V gene has CDR1 SGHTA and CDR2 FQGNSA. The J segment lost 0 bases and the V segment lost 8 bases, leaving 3 bases of the junction unmatched. The CDR3 contains 15 residues. This chain's CDR3 is CASRDRGSGANVLTF. CDR3 sequence (DNA): TGTGCCAGCCGCGACAGGGGCTCTGGGGCCAACGTCCTGACTTTC.

J is TRBJ1-1 and V is TRBV9; the match to TRBD1 covers 11 bases. The V segment lost 4 bases and the J segment 4 bases; nucleotides outside the gene matches: 6. This CDR3 is 15 amino acids long. CDR1 and CDR2 from the germline V gene are SGDLS and YYNGEE. Here the CDR3 DNA reads TGTGCCAGCAGCCCCCGGACAGGGGGCCCCACTGAAGCTTTCTTT. This encodes CASSPRTGGPTEAFF.

There are a few counts of this clone. J is TRBJ2-1 and V is TRBV29-1, with D possibly called TRBD1 or TRBD2 (6 bases each). CDR1 is SQVTM and CDR2 is ANQGSEA in the germline V gene. This CDR3 is built from 16 residues. The V and J ends lost 4 bases and 9 bases respectively, with 25 bases between them. The CDR3 is CSVAVLGGRESGEQFF. The DNA of the CDR3 is TGCAGCGTTGCTGTGTTGGGGGGCCGGGAATCGGGTGAGCAGTTCTTC.

This clone showed up just a few times. CDR3 sequence: CASRAGGDADTQYF. The CDR3 nucleotides read TGTGCCAGCAGAGCGGGAGGGGACGCAGATACGCAGTATTTT. The rearrangement uses TRBV6-6 and TRBJ2-3; 10 positions match TRBD2. CDR1 MNHNY and CDR2 SVGAGI come from the germline V gene (reference sequence). The CDR3 is made up of 14 amino acids. Trimming removed 6 bases from V and 4 bases from J; junction bases left unmatched: 4.

The table lists this clone with a few counts. The chain has TRBV9 and TRBJ2-2, with D possibly TRBD2 on 6 matching bases. The CDR3 consists of 16 residues. Trimming stripped 1 base from V and 4 bases from J, with 14 bases between. CDR1 is SGDLS, CDR2 YYNGEE, per germline. Here the CDR3 DNA reads TGTGCCAGCAGCGTATGGTCGGGAGAGAGCACCGGGGAGCTGTTTTTT. This codes for CASSVWSGESTGELFF. Complete variable domain (other parts from reference TRBV9 and TRBJ2-2): DSGVTQTPKHLITATGQRVTLRCSPRSGDLSVYWYQQSLDQGLQFLIQYYNGEERAKGNILERFSAQQFPDLHSELNLSSLELGDSALYFCASSVWSGESTGELFFGEGSRLTVL.

This clone came up once. V usage is TRBV25-1 and J usage is TRBJ2-5; D is undetermined. The CDR3 has 15 amino acids. The germline gives CDR1 MGHDK, CDR2 SYGVNS. Trimming pared 2 bases from V and 4 bases from J, leaving 14 bases between. The CDR3 DNA sequence: TGTGCCAGCAGTGAAGGCGTGGTGGGTAGAGAGACCCAGTACTTC. This encodes CASSEGVVGRETQYF.

This clone was observed a few times. V and J are TRBV29-1 and TRBJ2-2, with a weak D call TRBD2 (7 bases). This CDR3 spans 13 amino acids. V lost 8 bases, J lost 0 bases, and 10 bases lay in between. Germline-derived CDR1 and CDR2 are SQVTM and ANQGSEA. The CDR3, as DNA: TGCAGCTGGCGGGGGCCGAACACCGGGGAGCTGTTTTTT. Translated: CSWRGPNTGELFF.

Only a few counts were recorded for this clone. This rearrangement joins TRBV6-5 to TRBJ1-2, with a weak D call TRBD1 (6 bases). Trimming took 6 bases from V and 0 from J, leaving 14 bases between them. This CDR3 region has 15 residues. Looked up from germline, CDR1 is MNHEY and CDR2 is SVGAGI. The DNA of the CDR3 is TGTGCCAGCAGGGATAAGGGGGTTGCTAACTATGGCTACACCTTC. This codes for CASRDKGVANYGYTF.

In this sample, this clone turned up a few times. One base away lies a much larger clone, so this may be a sequencing read error. This sample also contains other DNA sequences that code for the same CDR3. V usage is TRBV7-7 and J usage is TRBJ2-1; a weak D match, TRBD2 (5 bases). There are 13 residues in the CDR3. The germline gives CDR1 SSHAT, CDR2 FNYEAQ (reference sequence). The CDR3 bases are TGCGCCAGCAGCCAAGAGGGTTCCAATGAGCAGTTCTTC. Protein product: CASSQEGSNEQFF.

The rearrangement joins TRBV2 to TRBJ2-5, with 11 positions matching TRBD2. The CDR3 is 15 residues long. Germline CDR1 SNHLY, CDR2 FYNNEI. The J segment lost 1 base and the V segment lost 8 bases, leaving 6 bases of the junction unmatched. Here the CDR3 reads CASGTSGVIQETQYF. The CDR3 DNA sequence: TGTGCCAGCGGGACTAGCGGAGTGATCCAAGAGACCCAGTACTTC.